Shown below are 22 T cell receptor beta chains from a single sample sequenced in a study of T-cell reconstitution after alpha-beta-depleted transplantation in children. Unique molecular identifiers were built into the TCRbeta library. Via MiXCR, TCRdb re-called the PCR reads, giving one row per CDR3 protein. This sample has approximately 590,000 distinct CDR3 sequences, with roughly a tenth found just once. The sequenced sample was PBMCs from the stem cell graft donor, obtained from the stem cell graft. These receptors originate from a human donor who donated a stem cell graft to a child with acute myeloid leukemia.

At least ten counts were recorded for this clonotype. The CDR3 sequence is CASSPQANNEQFF. The CDR3 DNA reads as TGTGCCAGCAGCCCCCAGGCCAACAATGAGCAGTTCTTC. The chain links TRBV7-9 to TRBJ2-1; D call uncertain. This CDR3 spans 13 amino acids. V lost 5 bases and J lost 5, with 10 bases in between. Germline values: CDR1 SEHNR, CDR2 FQNEAQ (reference sequence). Full variable domain (rest looked up from reference TRBV7-9 and TRBJ2-1): DTGVSQNPRHKITKRGQNVTFRCDPISEHNRLYWYRQTLGQGPEFLTYFQNEAQLEKSRLLSDRFSAERPKGSFSTLEIQRTEQGDSAMYLCASSPQANNEQFFGPGTRLTVL.

This clonotype was recorded a few times. The chain couples TRBV15 to TRBJ2-1; a possible D gene is TRBD1 (5 bases). Germline assignment: CDR1 LNHNV and CDR2 YYDKDF (reference sequence). Trimming took 1 base from V and 8 from J, leaving 18 bases between them. The CDR3 length is 16 residues. For the CDR3, the DNA is TGTGCCACCAGCAGAGCCAGGATAGGCTTAGGGGATGAGCAGTTCTTC. Amino acids: CATSRARIGLGDEQFF.

The chain combines TRBV29-1 with TRBJ2-1; D perhaps matches TRBD1 (8 bases). The CDR3 is 13 amino acids. The V and J ends lost 1 base and 8 bases respectively, with 12 bases between them. CDR1 and CDR2 (germline): SQVTM, ANQGSEA. This chain's CDR3 is CSVEGQGRDEQFF. As DNA, the CDR3 is TGCAGCGTTGAAGGACAGGGGAGGGATGAGCAGTTCTTC.

The DNA of the CDR3 is TGTGCCAGCAGCTTGGCCGGACAGGGGTTCTCCGGGGAGCTGTTTTTT. As protein: CASSLAGQGFSGELFF. The gene calls are TRBV5-4 and TRBJ2-2; TRBD1 agrees at 9 bases. The germline V gene encodes CDR1 SGHNT and CDR2 YYREEE (reference sequence). The CDR3 consists of 16 residues. V trimming: 0 bases; J trimming: 6 bases; junction bases outside the gene matches: 6.

V and J are TRBV11-2 and TRBJ2-1, with 8 bases lining up with TRBD1. Germline-derived CDR1 and CDR2 are SGHAT and FQNNGV. This CDR3 is built from 15 residues. Trimming cost V 5 bases and J 2 bases; bases outside gene matches: 5. In DNA form, the CDR3 reads TGTGCCAGCAGCCTGACAGGGGAAGCCTACAATGAGCAGTTCTTC. Translated: CASSLTGEAYNEQFF. The entire variable domain, with the rest obtained from reference TRBV11-2 and TRBJ2-1, is as follows: EAGVAQSPRYKIIEKRQSVAFWCNPISGHATLYWYQQILGQGPKLLIQFQNNGVVDDSQLPKDRFSAERLKGVDSTLKIQPAKLEDSAVYLCASSLTGEAYNEQFFGPGTRLTVL.

This clonotype was seen at least ten times. This chain connects TRBV12-3 or TRBV12-4 to TRBJ2-1; D unresolved. Trimming removed 6 bases from V and 2 bases from J, with 14 bases in between. CDR3 length equals 15 residues. The CDR3 protein is CASSLIKGAYNEQFF. For the CDR3, the DNA is TGTGCCAGCAGCCTCATTAAGGGCGCCTACAATGAGCAGTTCTTC.

The sample holds a few counts of this clonotype. V and J are TRBV7-9 and TRBJ2-3, with D possibly TRBD1 on 6 matching bases. The CDR3 runs 12 residues. The germline CDR1 and CDR2 sequences are SEHNR and FQNEAQ (reference sequence). V lost 5 bases and J 7 bases, leaving 10 bases between the germline ends. The CDR3 DNA is TGTGCCAGCAGCCAACAGGGAAATACGCAGTATTTT. Its protein is CASSQQGNTQYF. The whole variable domain, remainder taken from reference TRBV7-9 and TRBJ2-3, is DTGVSQNPRHKITKRGQNVTFRCDPISEHNRLYWYRQTLGQGPEFLTYFQNEAQLEKSRLLSDRFSAERPKGSFSTLEIQRTEQGDSAMYLCASSQQGNTQYFGPGTRLTVL.

This clonotype has at least ten counts. CDR3 in amino acids: CASSLGSGDTQYF. DNA of the CDR3: TGTGCCAGCAGCCTCGGGAGTGGGGATACGCAGTATTTT. This chain connects TRBV6-1 to TRBJ2-3; D is perhaps TRBD2 (6 bases). Per germline, CDR1 MNHNS and CDR2 SASEGT. Trimming stripped 6 bases from V and 6 bases from J, with 13 bases between. The CDR3 extends over 13 amino acids.

This clonotype has a handful of counts. This CDR3 reads CSAKRGAYNEQFF. CDR3 bases: TGCAGTGCTAAACGGGGAGCCTACAATGAGCAGTTCTTC. The rearrangement links TRBV20-1 to TRBJ2-1, with D perhaps matching TRBD2 (5 bases). Germline V lookup: CDR1 DFQATT, CDR2 SNEGSKA (reference sequence). V shed 4 bases and J shed 2 bases, with 9 bases lying between them. The CDR3 covers 13 residues.

This clonotype was seen ten or more times. This chain links TRBV5-6 with TRBJ2-7; 7 bases align to TRBD2. V lost 4 bases, J lost 6 bases, and 10 bases stayed unmatched. Germline loops: CDR1 SGHDT, CDR2 YYEEEE. CDR3 length: 14 residues. The DNA for the CDR3 is TGTGCCAGCAGCCTGACCGGGACTATCTCCGAGCAGTACTTC. Its protein is CASSLTGTISEQYF.

This clonotype was found a few times. The chain combines TRBV6-5 with TRBJ2-1; D might be TRBD2 (6 bases). CDR1 is MNHEY and CDR2 is SVGAGI in the germline V gene. The CDR3 length is 11 residues. Trimming shortened V by 5 bases and J by 12 bases, and 11 bases separated the two germline ends. The CDR3 loop reads CASSHGTAQFF. In DNA, the CDR3 is TGTGCCAGCAGTCACGGGACTGCGCAGTTCTTC.

The chain uses TRBV11-2 and TRBJ2-2, with 7 positions matching TRBD2. This CDR3 contains 14 residues. CDR1 and CDR2 from the germline V gene are SGHAT and FQNNGV. Trimming at V came to 5 bases and at J to 2 bases, leaving 2 bases not matched to a gene. The CDR3 DNA reads as TGTGCCAGCAGCGGGGGACTAAACACCGGGGAGCTGTTTTTT. This codes for CASSGGLNTGELFF.

This clonotype was seen more than once but under ten times. The CDR3: CASSKDSPGTPEKLFF. As DNA, the CDR3 is TGTGCCAGCAGCAAAGACTCACCCGGGACACCTGAAAAACTGTTTTTT. V and J are TRBV21-1 and TRBJ1-4; TRBD1 is the table's D call, not checked against the DNA. TRBV21-1 is deemed a pseudogene. The CDR3 has 16 amino acids.

This clonotype was counted a few times. This chain links TRBV6-2 or TRBV6-3 with TRBJ2-7; 7 bases are a match to TRBD2. Germline loops: CDR1 MNHEY, CDR2 SVGEGT. The junction had 9 bases not matched to a gene; V was cut back by 7 bases and J by 6 bases. This CDR3 is 13 amino acids long. Here the CDR3 DNA reads TGTGCCAGCACCCCGTCGGGAGGCCGCGAGCAGTACTTC. Translating gives CASTPSGGREQYF.

This clonotype has a handful of counts. The gene calls are TRBV5-1 and TRBJ2-1, with 7 nucleotides matching TRBD2. This CDR3 spans 16 amino acids. CDR1 is SGHRS, CDR2 YFSETQ, per germline. The trim removed 3 bases at V and 7 bases at J, leaving 13 bases unmatched. CDR3 loop: CASSSSVGEGENEQFF. CDR3 DNA: TGCGCCAGCAGCTCGAGTGTGGGGGAGGGAGAGAATGAGCAGTTCTTC.

This clonotype was counted between two and nine times. V gene TRBV19 combines with J gene TRBJ2-1; the match to TRBD2 covers 7 bases. J lost 1 base, V lost 7 bases, and 4 bases had no gene match. CDR3 size: 14 residues. Germline V lookup: CDR1 LNHDA, CDR2 SQIVND (reference sequence). The CDR3 region is CASNPGGSYNEQFF. The CDR3, as DNA: TGTGCCAGTAACCCGGGAGGATCCTACAATGAGCAGTTCTTC.

This clonotype was counted only a few times. V usage is TRBV30 and J usage is TRBJ1-1, with D perhaps TRBD1 (5 bases). CDR1 is GTSNPN, CDR2 SVGIG, per germline (reference sequence). Deletions cut 3 bases from V and 1 base from J, with 9 bases between. CDR3 length: 13 residues. CDR3 nucleotides: TGTGCCTGGAGGAGGCAGGGGAACACTGAAGCTTTCTTT. Amino acid sequence: CAWRRQGNTEAFF.

V is TRBV19 and J is TRBJ1-5; D perhaps matches TRBD1 (5 bases). The CDR3 totals 15 residues. The germline V gene has CDR1 LNHDA and CDR2 SQIVND (reference sequence). Trimming cost V 4 bases and J 5 bases, with 15 bases left between them. DNA of the CDR3: TGTGCCAGTAGTAAAGGCCAGGGAGTCGATCAGCCCCAGCATTTT. As protein: CASSKGQGVDQPQHF.

This clonotype was counted many times. This rearrangement joins TRBV6-2 or TRBV6-3 to TRBJ2-7; D not resolved. The CDR3 runs to 16 residues. From germline, CDR1 is MNHEY and CDR2 SVGEGT. V lost 0 bases, J lost 2 bases, and 14 bases lay in between. The CDR3 loop is CASSYSIIGKPYEQYF. In DNA, the CDR3 is TGTGCCAGCAGTTACTCGATAATAGGGAAACCCTACGAGCAGTACTTC.

This clonotype was counted only a few times. V is TRBV14 and J is TRBJ2-7; no firm D call. V was clipped by 1 base and J by 0 bases, with 37 bases between them. Germline loops: CDR1 SGHDN, CDR2 FVKESK. This CDR3 is 24 amino acids long. CDR3 nucleotides: TGTGCCAGCAGCCAAGTTTCGCTACCGATCACGACGGTCCCCTTAGCAAAGGACTCCTACGAGCAGTACTTC. This codes for CASSQVSLPITTVPLAKDSYEQYF.

This clonotype showed up many times. CDR3 region: CASSPEGTSGRARQFF. CDR3 sequence (DNA): TGTGCCAGCAGCCCGGAAGGGACTAGCGGGAGGGCGAGGCAGTTCTTC. The chain uses TRBV3-1 and TRBJ2-1, with 16 bases aligning to TRBD2. V trimming: 4 bases; J trimming: 12 bases; junction bases outside the gene matches: 9. The germline V gene has CDR1 LGHDT and CDR2 YNNKEL (reference sequence). The CDR3 covers 16 residues.

The chain links TRBV3-1 to TRBJ1-6; 7 bases align to TRBD1. Per the germline V gene, CDR1 is LGHDT and CDR2 is YNNKEL (reference sequence). Trimming at V came to 7 bases and at J to 8 bases, leaving 11 bases not matched to a gene. CDR3 size: 15 residues. The CDR3 here is CASTSTDREDSPLHF. The DNA of the CDR3 is TGTGCCAGCACCTCCACAGACAGGGAGGATTCACCCCTCCACTTT.